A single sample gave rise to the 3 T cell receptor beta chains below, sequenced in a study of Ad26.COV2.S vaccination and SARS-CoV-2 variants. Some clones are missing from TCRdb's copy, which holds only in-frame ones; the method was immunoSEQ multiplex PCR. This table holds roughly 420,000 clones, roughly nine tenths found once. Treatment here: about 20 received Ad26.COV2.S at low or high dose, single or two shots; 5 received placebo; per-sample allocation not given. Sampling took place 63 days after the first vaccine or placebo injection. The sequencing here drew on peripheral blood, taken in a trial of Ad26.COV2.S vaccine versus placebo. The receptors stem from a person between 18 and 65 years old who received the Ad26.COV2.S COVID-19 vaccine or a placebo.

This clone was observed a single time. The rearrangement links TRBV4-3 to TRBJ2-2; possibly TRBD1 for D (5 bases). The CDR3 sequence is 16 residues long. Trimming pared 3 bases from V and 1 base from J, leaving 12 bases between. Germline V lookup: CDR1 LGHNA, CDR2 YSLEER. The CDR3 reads CASSHTVRENTGELFF. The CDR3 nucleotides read TGCGCCAGCAGCCACACAGTCAGGGAGAACACCGGGGAGCTGTTTTTT.

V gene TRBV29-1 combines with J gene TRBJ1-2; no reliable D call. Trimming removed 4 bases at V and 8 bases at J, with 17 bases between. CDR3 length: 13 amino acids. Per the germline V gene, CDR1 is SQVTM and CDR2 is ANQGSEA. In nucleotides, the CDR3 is TGCAGCGTTGTAACCGCCAACGGGTTAGGCTACACCTTC. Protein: CSVVTANGLGYTF.

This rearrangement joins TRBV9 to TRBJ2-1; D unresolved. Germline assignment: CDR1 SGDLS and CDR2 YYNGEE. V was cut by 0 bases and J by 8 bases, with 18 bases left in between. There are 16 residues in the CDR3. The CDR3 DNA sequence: TGTGCCAGCAGCGTAGAGAGTCGGACCCCTTTCGATGAGCAGTTCTTC. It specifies CASSVESRTPFDEQFF.